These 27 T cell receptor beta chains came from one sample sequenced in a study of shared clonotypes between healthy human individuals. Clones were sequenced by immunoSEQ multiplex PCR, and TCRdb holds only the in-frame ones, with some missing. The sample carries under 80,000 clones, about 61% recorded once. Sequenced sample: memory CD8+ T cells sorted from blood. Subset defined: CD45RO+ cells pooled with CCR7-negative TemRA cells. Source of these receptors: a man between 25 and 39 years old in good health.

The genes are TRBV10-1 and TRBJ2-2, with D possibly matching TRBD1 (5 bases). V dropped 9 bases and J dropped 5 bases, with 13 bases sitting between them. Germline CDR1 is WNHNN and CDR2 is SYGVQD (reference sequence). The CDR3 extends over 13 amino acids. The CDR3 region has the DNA TGCGCCAGTGGGGCTTCAGGTACCGGGGAGCTGTTTTTT. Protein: CASGASGTGELFF.

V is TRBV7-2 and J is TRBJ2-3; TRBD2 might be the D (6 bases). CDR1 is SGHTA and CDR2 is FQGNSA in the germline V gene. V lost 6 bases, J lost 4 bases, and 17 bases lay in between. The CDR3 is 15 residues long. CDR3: CASRVEPSVPDTQYF. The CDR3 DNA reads TGTGCCAGCAGAGTAGAACCTAGCGTCCCAGATACGCAGTATTTT.

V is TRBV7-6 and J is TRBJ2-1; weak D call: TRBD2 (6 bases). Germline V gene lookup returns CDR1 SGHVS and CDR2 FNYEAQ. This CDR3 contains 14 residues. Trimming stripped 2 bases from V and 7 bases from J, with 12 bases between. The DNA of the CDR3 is TGTGCCAGCAGCTTAAATACCGGAGGGAATGAGCAGTTCTTC. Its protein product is CASSLNTGGNEQFF.

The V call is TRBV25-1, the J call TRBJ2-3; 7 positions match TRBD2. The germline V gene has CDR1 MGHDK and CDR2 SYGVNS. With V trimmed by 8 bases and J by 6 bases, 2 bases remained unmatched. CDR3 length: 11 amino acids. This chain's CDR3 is CASGRVDTQYF. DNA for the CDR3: TGTGCCAGCGGGAGGGTGGATACGCAGTATTTT.

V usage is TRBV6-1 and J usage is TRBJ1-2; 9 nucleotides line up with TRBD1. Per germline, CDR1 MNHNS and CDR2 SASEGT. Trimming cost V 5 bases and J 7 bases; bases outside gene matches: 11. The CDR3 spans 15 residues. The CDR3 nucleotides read TGTGCCAGCAGTTCTGGGACAGGGCAAAATCTTGGCTACACCTTC. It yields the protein CASSSGTGQNLGYTF.

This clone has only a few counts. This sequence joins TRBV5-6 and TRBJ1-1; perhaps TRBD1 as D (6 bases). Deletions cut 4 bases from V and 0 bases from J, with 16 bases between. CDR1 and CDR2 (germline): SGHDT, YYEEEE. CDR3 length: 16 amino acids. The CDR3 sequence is CASSGGWPRMNTEAFF. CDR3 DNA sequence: TGTGCCAGCAGCGGGGGCTGGCCGAGAATGAACACTGAAGCTTTCTTT.

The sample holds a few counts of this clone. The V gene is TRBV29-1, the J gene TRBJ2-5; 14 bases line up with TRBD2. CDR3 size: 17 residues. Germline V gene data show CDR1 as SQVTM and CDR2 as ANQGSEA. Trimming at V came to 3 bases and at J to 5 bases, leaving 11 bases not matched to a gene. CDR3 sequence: CSVDRWTGTSGSETQYF. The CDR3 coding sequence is TGCAGCGTTGATAGGTGGACCGGGACTAGCGGGAGTGAGACCCAGTACTTC.

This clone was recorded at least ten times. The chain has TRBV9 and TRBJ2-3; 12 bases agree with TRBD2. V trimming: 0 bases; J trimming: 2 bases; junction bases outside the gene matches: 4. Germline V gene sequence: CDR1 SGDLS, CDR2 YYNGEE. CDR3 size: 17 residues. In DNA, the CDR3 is TGTGCCAGCAGCGTAGCCGGACTAGCGGGGCCCACAGATACGCAGTATTTT. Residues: CASSVAGLAGPTDTQYF.

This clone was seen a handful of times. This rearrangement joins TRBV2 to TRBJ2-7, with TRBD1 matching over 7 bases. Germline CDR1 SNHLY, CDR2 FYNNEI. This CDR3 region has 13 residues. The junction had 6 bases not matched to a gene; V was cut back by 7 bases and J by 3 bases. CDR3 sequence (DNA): TGTGCCAGCATAGGGACAGAAGTCTACGAGCAGTACTTC. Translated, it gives CASIGTEVYEQYF.

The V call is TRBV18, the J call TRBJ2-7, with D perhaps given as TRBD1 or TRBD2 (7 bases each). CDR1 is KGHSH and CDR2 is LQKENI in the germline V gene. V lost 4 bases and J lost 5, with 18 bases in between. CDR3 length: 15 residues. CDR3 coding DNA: TGTGCCAGCTCACAGAGCGGGACAGCCGGCAACGAGCAGTACTTC. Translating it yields CASSQSGTAGNEQYF.

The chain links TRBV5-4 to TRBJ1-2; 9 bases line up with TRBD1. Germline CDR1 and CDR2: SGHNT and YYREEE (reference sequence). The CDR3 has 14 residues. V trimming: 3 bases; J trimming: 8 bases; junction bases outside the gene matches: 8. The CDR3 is CASSSGQGGGGYTF. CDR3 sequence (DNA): TGTGCCAGCAGCTCGGGACAGGGCGGGGGAGGCTACACCTTC.

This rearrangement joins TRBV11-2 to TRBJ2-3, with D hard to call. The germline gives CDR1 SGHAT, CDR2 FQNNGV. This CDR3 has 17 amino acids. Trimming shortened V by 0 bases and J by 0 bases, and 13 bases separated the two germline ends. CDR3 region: CASSLDQAMTSTDTQYF. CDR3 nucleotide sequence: TGTGCCAGCAGCTTAGATCAAGCGATGACTAGCACAGATACGCAGTATTTT.

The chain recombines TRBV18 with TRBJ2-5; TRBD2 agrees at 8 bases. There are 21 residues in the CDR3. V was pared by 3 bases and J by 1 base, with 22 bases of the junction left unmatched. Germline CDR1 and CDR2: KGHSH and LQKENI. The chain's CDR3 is CASSPRAGGARAQRLQETQYF. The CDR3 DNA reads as TGTGCCAGCTCACCCCGCGCGGGGGGCGCTCGTGCCCAACGACTCCAAGAGACCCAGTACTTC. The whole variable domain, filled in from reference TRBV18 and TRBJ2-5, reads NAGVMQNPRHLVRRRGQEARLRCSPMKGHSHVYWYRQLPEEGLKFMVYLQKENIIDESGMPKERFSAEFPKEGPSILRIQQVVRGDSAAYFCASSPRAGGARAQRLQETQYFGPGTRLLVL.

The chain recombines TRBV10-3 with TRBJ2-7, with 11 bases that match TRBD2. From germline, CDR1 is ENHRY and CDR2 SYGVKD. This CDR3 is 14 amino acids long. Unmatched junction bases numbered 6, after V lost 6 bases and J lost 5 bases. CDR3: CAIRKTSGNNEQYF. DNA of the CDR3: TGTGCCATCAGGAAGACTAGCGGGAACAACGAGCAGTACTTC.

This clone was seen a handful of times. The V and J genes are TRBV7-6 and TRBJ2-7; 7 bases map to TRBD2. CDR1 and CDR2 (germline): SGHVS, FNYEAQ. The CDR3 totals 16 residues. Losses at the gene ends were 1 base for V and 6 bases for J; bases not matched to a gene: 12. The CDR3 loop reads CASSLGEGGTLSEQYF. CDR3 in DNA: TGTGCCAGCAGCTTAGGGGAGGGCGGGACCCTATCCGAGCAGTACTTC.

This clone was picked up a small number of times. The CDR3 loop is CASSDSSESGELFF. CDR3 DNA sequence: TGTGCCAGCAGTGACTCCTCCGAGTCCGGGGAGCTGTTTTTT. The genes are TRBV6-4 and TRBJ2-2; D ambiguous. Trimming pared 0 bases from V and 6 bases from J, leaving 8 bases between. Germline V gene lookup returns CDR1 MRHNA and CDR2 SNTAGT. The CDR3 is made up of 14 amino acids.

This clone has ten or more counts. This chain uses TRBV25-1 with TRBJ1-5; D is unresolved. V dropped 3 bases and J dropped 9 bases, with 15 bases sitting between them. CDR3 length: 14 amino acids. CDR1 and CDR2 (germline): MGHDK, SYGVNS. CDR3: CASSDSSGGGPQHF. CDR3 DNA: TGTGCCAGCAGTGATTCGAGTGGAGGTGGGCCCCAGCATTTT.

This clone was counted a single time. CDR3 sequence: CASSLEGLMYNEQFF. CDR3 nucleotides: TGTGCCAGCAGTTTAGAGGGCCTGATGTACAATGAGCAGTTCTTC. The chain has TRBV28 and TRBJ2-1, with D tentatively TRBD2 (5 bases). The CDR3 is 15 residues long. Germline V gives CDR1 MDHEN, CDR2 SYDVKM. V lost 2 bases and J 4 bases, leaving 12 bases between the germline ends.

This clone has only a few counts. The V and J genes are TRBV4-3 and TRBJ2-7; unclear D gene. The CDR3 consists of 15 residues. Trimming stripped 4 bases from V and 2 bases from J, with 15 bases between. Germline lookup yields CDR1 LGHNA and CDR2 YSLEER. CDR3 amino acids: CASSPSLGTAYEQYF. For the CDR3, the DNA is TGCGCCAGCAGCCCTTCTTTGGGCACCGCCTACGAGCAGTACTTC.

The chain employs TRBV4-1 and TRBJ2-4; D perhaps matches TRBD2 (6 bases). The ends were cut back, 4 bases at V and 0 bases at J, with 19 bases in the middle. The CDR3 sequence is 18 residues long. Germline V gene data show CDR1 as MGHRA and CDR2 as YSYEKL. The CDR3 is CASSPLLAGNLAKNIQYF. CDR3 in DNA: TGCGCCAGCAGCCCCCTCCTCGCGGGGAACTTAGCCAAAAACATTCAGTACTTC.

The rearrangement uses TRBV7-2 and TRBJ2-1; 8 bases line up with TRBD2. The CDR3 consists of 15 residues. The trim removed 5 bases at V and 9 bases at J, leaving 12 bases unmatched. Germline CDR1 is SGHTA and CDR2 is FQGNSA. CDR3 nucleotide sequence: TGTGCCAGCAGCGCCCAAAACGGGGGGGGTCTTGAGCAGTTCTTC. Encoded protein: CASSAQNGGGLEQFF. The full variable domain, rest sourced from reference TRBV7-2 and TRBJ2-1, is GAGVSQSPSNKVTEKGKDVELRCDPISGHTALYWYRQSLGQGLEFLIYFQGNSAPDKSGLPSDRFSAERTGGSVSTLTIQRTQQEDSAVYLCASSAQNGGGLEQFFGPGTRLTVL.

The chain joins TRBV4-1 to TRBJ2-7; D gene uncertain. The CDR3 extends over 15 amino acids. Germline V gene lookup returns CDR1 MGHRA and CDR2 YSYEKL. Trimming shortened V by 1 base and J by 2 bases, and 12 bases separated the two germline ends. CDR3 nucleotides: TGCGCCAGCAGCCAAGTTTATGCGGCGGCCTACGAGCAGTACTTC. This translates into CASSQVYAAAYEQYF.

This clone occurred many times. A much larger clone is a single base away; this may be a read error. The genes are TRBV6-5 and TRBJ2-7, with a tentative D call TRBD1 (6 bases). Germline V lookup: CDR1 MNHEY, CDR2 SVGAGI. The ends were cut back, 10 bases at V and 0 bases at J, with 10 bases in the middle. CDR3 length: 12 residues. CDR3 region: CATRDISYEQYF. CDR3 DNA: TGTGCCACCCGGGACATCTCCTACGAGCAGTACTTC.

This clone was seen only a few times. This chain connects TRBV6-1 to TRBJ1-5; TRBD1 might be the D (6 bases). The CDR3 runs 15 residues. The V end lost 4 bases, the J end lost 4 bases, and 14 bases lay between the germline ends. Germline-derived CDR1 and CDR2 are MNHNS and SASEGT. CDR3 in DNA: TGTGCCAGCAGTGTGCGGGACATCCATAATCAGCCCCAGCATTTT. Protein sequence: CASSVRDIHNQPQHF.

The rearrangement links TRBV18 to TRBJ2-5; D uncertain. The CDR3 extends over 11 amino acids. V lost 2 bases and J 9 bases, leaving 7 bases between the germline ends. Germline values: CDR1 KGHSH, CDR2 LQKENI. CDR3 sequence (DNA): TGTGCCAGCTCACCAGAACAGTCCCAGTACTTC. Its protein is CASSPEQSQYF. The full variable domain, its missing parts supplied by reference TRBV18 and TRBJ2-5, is NAGVMQNPRHLVRRRGQEARLRCSPMKGHSHVYWYRQLPEEGLKFMVYLQKENIIDESGMPKERFSAEFPKEGPSILRIQQVVRGDSAAYFCASSPEQSQYFGPGTRLLVL.

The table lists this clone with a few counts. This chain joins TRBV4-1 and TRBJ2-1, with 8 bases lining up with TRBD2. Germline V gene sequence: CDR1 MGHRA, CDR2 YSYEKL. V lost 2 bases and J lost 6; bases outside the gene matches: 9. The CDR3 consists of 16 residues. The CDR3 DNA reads TGCGCCAGCAGCCAACCCTTTGCTCGGGGGGGCAATGAGCAGTTCTTC. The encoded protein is CASSQPFARGGNEQFF.

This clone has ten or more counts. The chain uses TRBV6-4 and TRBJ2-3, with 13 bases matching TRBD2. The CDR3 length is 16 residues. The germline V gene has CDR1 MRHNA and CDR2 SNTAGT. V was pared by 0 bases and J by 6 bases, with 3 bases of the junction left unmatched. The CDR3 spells CASSDSGTSGTDTQYF. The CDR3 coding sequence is TGTGCCAGCAGTGACTCTGGGACTAGCGGGACGGATACGCAGTATTTT.